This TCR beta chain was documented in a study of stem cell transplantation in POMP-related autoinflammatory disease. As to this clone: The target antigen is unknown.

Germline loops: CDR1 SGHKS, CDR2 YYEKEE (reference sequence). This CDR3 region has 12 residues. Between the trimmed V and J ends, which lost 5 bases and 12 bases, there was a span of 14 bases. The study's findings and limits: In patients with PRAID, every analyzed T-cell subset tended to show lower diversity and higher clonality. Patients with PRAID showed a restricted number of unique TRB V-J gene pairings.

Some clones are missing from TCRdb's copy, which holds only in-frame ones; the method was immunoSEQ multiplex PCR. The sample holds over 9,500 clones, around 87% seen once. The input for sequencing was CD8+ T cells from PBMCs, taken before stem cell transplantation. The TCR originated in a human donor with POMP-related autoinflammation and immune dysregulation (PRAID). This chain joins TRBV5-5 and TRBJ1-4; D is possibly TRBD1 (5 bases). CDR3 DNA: TGTGCCAGCAGAGGGGACGGAGGAGAACTGTTTTTT. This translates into CASRGDGGELFF.